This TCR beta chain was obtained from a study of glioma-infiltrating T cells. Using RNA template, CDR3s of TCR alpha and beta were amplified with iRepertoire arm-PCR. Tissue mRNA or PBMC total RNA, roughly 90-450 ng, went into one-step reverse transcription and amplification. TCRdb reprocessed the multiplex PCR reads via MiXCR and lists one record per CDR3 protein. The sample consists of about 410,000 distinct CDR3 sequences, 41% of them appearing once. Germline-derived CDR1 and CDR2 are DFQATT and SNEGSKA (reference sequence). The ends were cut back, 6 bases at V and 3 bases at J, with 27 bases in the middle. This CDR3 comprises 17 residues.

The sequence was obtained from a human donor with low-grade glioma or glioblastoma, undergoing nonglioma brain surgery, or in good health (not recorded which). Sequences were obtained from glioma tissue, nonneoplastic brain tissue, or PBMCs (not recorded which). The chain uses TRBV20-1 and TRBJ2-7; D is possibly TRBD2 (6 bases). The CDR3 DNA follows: TGCAGTGCAAACTCGGGGAAGGGCGGGATGGGGCGCTACGAGCAGTACTTC. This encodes CSANSGKGGMGRYEQYF.